This entry lists 5 T cell receptor beta chains sequenced from one sample in a study of shared clonotypes between healthy human individuals. The protocol was immunoSEQ multiplex PCR, while the TCRdb copy is restricted to in-frame clones and leaves out a portion. The sample lists 450,000 to 600,000 clones, around 80% seen once, with over 9.5% in the top ten. The specimen sequenced was PBMCs. These TCRs come from a woman aged 40 to 49 in good health. Some clones in this sample may be carry-over from other donors' samples.

In its sample, this clone was seen once. The genes are TRBV19 and TRBJ2-7, with 11 bases that match TRBD2. Trimming at V came to 1 base and at J to 1 base, leaving 6 bases not matched to a gene. This CDR3 has 17 amino acids. Germline V CDR1 and CDR2: LNHDA, SQIVND (reference sequence). CDR3 nucleotide sequence: TGTGCCAGTAGTATAGGGGCCGGGACTAGCGGATCCTACGAGCAGTACTTC. Amino acids: CASSIGAGTSGSYEQYF.

The chain recombines TRBV7-2 with TRBJ2-1; no firm D call. The CDR3 extends over 15 amino acids. Trimming shortened V by 1 base and J by 6 bases, and 13 bases separated the two germline ends. The V gene's germline CDR1 is SGHTA and CDR2 FQGNSA. The CDR3 DNA is TGTGCCAGCAGCTTAGTGGTTGGGAAAGGCAATGAGCAGTTCTTC. It is translated as CASSLVVGKGNEQFF.

This chain joins TRBV25-1 and TRBJ2-1; 7 bases fit TRBD1. This CDR3 region has 17 residues. From germline, CDR1 is MGHDK and CDR2 SYGVNS. The V gene end was trimmed by 5 bases and the J gene end by 2 bases; junction bases not matched to a gene: 12. CDR3 protein: CASSSAEGASTYNEQFF. As DNA, the CDR3 is TGTGCCAGCAGTTCAGCAGAGGGGGCCAGCACCTACAATGAGCAGTTCTTC.

The chain uses TRBV5-1 and TRBJ2-2; 8 bases are a match to TRBD2. The trim removed 4 bases at V and 6 bases at J, leaving 11 bases unmatched. Germline V gene sequence: CDR1 SGHRS, CDR2 YFSETQ. CDR3 length: 16 residues. Written as DNA, the CDR3 is TGCGCCAGCAGCCCTCGGGTAGCGGGGTTTGCCGGGGAGCTGTTTTTT. Translating gives CASSPRVAGFAGELFF.

The rearrangement joins TRBV7-9 to TRBJ2-5; D tentatively fits TRBD1 or TRBD2 (5 bases each). This CDR3 is 13 amino acids long. CDR1 and CDR2 from the germline V gene are SEHNR and FQNEAQ (reference sequence). V was shortened by 3 bases and J by 3 bases, with 8 bases between the two germline ends. In DNA, the CDR3 is TGTGCCAGCAGCTTCGGGGCAGAAGAGACCCAGTACTTC. This codes for CASSFGAEETQYF.